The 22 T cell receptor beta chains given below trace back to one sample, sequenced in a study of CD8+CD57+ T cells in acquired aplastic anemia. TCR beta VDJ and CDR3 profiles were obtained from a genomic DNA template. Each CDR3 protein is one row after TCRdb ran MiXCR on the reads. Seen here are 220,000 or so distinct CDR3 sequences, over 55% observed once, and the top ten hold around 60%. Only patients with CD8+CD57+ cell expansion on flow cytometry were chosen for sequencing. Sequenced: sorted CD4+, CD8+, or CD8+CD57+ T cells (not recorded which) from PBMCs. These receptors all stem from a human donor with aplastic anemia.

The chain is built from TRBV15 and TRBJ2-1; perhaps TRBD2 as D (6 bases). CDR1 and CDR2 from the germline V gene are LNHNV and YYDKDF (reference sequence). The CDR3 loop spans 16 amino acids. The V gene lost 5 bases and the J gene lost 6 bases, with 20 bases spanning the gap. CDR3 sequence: CATSGGSAPLGNEQFF. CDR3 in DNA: TGTGCCACCAGCGGAGGGAGTGCCCCCCTGGGCAATGAGCAGTTCTTC.

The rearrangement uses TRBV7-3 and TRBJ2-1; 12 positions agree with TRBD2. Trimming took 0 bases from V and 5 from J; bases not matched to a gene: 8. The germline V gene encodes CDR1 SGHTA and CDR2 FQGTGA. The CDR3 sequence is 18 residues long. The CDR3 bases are TGTGCCAGCAGCTTAACGCGGGCTAGCGGGAGGGCTCACAATGAGCAGTTCTTC. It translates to CASSLTRASGRAHNEQFF.

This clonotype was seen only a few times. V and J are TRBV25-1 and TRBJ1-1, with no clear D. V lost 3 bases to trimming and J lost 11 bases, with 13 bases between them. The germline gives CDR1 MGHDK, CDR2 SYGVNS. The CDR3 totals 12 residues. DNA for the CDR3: TGTGCCAGCAGTGATTTGGACGATGGGGCTTTCTTT. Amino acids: CASSDLDDGAFF.

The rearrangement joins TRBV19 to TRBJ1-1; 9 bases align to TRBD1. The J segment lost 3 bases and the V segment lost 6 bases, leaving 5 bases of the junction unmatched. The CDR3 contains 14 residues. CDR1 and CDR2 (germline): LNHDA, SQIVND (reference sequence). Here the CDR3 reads CASRGTGSDTEAFF. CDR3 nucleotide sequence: TGTGCCAGTAGGGGGACAGGGAGTGACACTGAAGCTTTCTTT.

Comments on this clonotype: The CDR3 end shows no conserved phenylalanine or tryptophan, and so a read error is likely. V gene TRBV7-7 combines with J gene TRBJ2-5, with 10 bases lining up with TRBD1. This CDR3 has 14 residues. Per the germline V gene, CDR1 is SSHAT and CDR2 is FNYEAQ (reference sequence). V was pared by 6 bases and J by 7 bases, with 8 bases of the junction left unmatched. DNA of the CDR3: TGTGCCAGCAGTATCGACAGGGGGCCGGGGACCCAGTACCTC. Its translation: CASSIDRGPGTQYL.

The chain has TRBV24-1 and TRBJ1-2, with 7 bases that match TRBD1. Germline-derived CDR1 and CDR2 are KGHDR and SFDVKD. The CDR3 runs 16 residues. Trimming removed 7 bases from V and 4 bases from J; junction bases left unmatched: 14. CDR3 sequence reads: CATSDPGTEKGYGYTF. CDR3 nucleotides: TGTGCCACCAGCGACCCCGGGACAGAAAAAGGCTATGGCTACACCTTC.

The CDR3 DNA is TGTGCCAGCAACGGACTAGCGGGAGGCGAGCAGTACTTC. Encoded protein: CASNGLAGGEQYF. V usage is TRBV5-6 and J usage is TRBJ2-7; TRBD2 agrees at 14 bases. Germline CDR1 is SGHDT and CDR2 is YYEEEE. This CDR3 is 13 amino acids long. The junction had 2 bases not matched to a gene; V was cut back by 6 bases and J by 6 bases.

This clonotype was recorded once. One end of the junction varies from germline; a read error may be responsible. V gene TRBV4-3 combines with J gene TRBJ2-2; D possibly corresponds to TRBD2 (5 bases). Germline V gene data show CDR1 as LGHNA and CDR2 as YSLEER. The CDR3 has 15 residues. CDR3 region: CASSKDPRDTGELFF. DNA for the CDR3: TGCGCCAGCAGCAAAGACCCGAGGGATACCGGGGAGCTGTTTTTT.

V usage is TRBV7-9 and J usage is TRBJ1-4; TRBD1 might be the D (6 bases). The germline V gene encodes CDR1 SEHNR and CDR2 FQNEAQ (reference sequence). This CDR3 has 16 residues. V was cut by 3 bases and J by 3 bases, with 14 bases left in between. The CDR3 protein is CASSFTQGKPNEKLFF. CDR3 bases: TGTGCCAGCAGCTTCACGCAGGGGAAGCCTAATGAAAAACTGTTTTTT.

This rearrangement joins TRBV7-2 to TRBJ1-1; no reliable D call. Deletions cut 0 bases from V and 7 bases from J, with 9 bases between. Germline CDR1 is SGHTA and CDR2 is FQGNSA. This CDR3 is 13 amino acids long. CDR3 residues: CASSLASTLEAFF. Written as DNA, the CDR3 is TGTGCCAGCAGCTTAGCGTCCACCCTTGAAGCTTTCTTT.

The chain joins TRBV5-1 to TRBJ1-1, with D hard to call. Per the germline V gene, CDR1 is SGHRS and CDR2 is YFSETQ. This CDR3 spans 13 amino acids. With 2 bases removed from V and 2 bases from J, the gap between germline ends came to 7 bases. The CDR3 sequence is CASSFRTNTEAFF. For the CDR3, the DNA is TGCGCCAGCAGCTTTCGGACTAACACTGAAGCTTTCTTT. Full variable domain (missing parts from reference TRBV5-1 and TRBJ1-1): KAGVTQTPRYLIKTRGQQVTLSCSPISGHRSVSWYQQTPGQGLQFLFEYFSETQRNKGNFPGRFSGRQFSNSRSEMNVSTLELGDSALYLCASSFRTNTEAFFGQGTRLTVV.

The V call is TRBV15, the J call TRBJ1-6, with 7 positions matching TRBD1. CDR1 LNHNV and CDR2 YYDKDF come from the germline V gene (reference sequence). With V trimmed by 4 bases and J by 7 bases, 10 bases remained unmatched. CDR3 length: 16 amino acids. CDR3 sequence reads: CATSTPNGQANSPLHF. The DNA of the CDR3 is TGTGCCACCAGCACACCTAACGGACAGGCCAATTCACCCCTCCACTTT.

CDR3 nucleotide sequence: TGTGCCAGCAGCATCAGAACTAGCGGGGGCTCAGATACGCAGTATTTT. Translating it yields CASSIRTSGGSDTQYF. The chain joins TRBV7-2 to TRBJ2-3, with 11 bases aligning to TRBD2. This CDR3 region has 16 residues. Trimming took 5 bases from V and 4 from J; bases not matched to a gene: 8. Per the germline V gene, CDR1 is SGHTA and CDR2 is FQGNSA.

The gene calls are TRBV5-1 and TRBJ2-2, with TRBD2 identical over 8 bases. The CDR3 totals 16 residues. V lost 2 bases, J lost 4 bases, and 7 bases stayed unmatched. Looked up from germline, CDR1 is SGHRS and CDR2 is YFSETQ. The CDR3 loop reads CASSLQGLDGTGELFF. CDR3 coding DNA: TGCGCCAGCAGCTTACAGGGACTAGATGGCACCGGGGAGCTGTTTTTT.

The CDR3 here is CATSGAPEQYF. The CDR3, as DNA: TGTGCCACCAGTGGGGCCCCAGAGCAGTACTTC. The chain employs TRBV24-1 and TRBJ2-7; no reliable D call. Germline CDR1 is KGHDR and CDR2 is SFDVKD. The CDR3 consists of 11 residues. Trimming removed 5 bases from V and 7 bases from J, with 8 bases in between.

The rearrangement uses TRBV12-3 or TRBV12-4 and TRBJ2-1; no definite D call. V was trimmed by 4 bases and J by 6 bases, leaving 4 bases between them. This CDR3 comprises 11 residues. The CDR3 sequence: CASSYVNEQFF. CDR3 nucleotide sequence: TGTGCCAGCAGTTATGTCAATGAGCAGTTCTTC.

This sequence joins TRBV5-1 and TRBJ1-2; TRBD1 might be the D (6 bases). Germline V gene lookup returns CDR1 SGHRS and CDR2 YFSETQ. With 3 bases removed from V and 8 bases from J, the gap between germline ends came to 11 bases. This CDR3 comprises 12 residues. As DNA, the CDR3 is TGCGCCAGCAGCTCTCAGGGGTCGGGCTACACCTTC. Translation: CASSSQGSGYTF.

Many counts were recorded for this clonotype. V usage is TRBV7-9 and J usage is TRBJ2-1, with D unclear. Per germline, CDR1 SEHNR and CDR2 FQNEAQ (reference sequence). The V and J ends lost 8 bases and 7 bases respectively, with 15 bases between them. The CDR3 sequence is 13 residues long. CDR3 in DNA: TGTGCCAGCTCGGGCAGCCCTGAGAATGAGCAGTTCTTC. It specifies CASSGSPENEQFF. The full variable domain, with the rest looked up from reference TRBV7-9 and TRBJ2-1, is DTGVSQNPRHKITKRGQNVTFRCDPISEHNRLYWYRQTLGQGPEFLTYFQNEAQLEKSRLLSDRFSAERPKGSFSTLEIQRTEQGDSAMYLCASSGSPENEQFFGPGTRLTVL.

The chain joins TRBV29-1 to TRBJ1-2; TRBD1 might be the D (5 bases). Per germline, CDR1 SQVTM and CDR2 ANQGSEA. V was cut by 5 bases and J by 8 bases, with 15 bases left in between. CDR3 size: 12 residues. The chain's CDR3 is CSVQNGALGYTF. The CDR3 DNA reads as TGCAGCGTTCAGAACGGGGCACTAGGCTACACCTTC.

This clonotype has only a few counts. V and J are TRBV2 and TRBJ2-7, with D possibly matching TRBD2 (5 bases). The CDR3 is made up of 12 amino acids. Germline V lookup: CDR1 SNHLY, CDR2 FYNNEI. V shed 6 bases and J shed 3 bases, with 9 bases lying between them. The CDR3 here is CASRVASYEQYF. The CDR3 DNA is TGTGCCAGCAGGGTAGCGAGCTACGAGCAGTACTTC.

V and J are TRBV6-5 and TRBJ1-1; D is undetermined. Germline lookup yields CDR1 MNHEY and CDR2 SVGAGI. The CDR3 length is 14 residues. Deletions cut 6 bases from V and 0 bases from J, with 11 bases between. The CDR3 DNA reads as TGTGCCAGCAGCCGAAAGACGTTGAACACTGAAGCTTTCTTT. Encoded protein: CASSRKTLNTEAFF.

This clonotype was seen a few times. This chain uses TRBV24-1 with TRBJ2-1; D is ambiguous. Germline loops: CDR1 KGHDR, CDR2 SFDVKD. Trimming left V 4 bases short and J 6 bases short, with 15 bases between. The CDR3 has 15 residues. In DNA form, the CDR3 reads TGTGCCACCAGTGACGCCGGCGCCTCCGGCAATGAGCAGTTCTTC. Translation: CATSDAGASGNEQFF.